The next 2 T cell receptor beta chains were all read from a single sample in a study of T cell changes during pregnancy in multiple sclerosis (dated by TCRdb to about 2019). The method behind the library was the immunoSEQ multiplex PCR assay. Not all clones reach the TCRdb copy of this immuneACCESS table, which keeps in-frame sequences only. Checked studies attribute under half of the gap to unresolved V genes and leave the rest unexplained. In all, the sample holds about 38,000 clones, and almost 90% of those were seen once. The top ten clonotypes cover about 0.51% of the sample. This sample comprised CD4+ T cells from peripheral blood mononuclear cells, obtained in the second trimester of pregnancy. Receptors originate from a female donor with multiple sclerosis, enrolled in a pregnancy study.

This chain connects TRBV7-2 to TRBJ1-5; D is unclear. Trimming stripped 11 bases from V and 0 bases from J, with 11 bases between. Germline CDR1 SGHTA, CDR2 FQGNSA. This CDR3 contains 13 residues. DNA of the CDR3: TGTGCCCCTCTGGGAGTTAGCAATCAGCCCCAGCATTTT. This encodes CAPLGVSNQPQHF.

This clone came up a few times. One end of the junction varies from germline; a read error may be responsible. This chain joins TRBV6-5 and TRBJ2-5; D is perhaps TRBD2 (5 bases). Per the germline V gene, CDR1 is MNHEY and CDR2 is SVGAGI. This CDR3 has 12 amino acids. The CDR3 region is CASSPPTGNMNF. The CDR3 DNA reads TGTGCCAGCAGCCCCCCCACGGGAAACATGAACTTC.